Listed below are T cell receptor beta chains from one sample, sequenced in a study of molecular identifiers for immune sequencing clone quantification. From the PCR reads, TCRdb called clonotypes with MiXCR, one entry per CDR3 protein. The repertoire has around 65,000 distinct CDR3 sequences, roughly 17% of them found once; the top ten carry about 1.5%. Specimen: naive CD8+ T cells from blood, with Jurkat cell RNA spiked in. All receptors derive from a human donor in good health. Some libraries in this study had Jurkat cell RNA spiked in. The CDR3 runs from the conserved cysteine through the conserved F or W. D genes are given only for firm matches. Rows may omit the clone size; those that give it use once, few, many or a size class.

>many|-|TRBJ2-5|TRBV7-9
CASSLVQGDQETQYF
TGTGCCAGCAGCTTAGTACAGGGTGACCAAGAGACCCAGTACTTC
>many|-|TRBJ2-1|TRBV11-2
CASSFIGSSYNEQFF
TGTGCCAGCAGCTTTATAGGGAGCTCCTACAATGAGCAGTTCTTC
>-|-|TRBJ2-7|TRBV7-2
CASSTLTYEQYF
TGTGCCAGCAGCACCCTGACCTACGAGCAGTACTTC
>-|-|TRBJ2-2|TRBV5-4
CASSWGPLNTGELFF
TGTGCCAGCAGCTGGGGACCGCTGAACACCGGGGAGCTGTTTTTT
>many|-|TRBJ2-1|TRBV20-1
CSAPTGSSYNEQFF
TGCAGTGCGCCGACGGGAAGCTCCTACAATGAGCAGTTCTTC
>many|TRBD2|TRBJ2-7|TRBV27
CASSFVSRGSADEQYF
TGTGCCAGCAGTTTTGTTTCTCGCGGGAGTGCGGACGAGCAGTACTTC
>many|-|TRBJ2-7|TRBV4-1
CASSQGAAERSYEQYF
TGCGCCAGCAGCCAAGGCGCAGCTGAACGTTCCTACGAGCAGTACTTC
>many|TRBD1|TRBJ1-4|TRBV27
CASSPTDRGREKLFF
TGTGCCAGCAGTCCGACCGACAGGGGAAGGGAAAAACTGTTTTTT
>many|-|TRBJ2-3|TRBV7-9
CASSLAYTTDTQYF
TGTGCCAGCAGCTTGGCGTATACCACAGATACGCAGTATTTT
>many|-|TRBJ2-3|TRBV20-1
CSARDSPLTDTQYF
TGCAGTGCTAGAGATAGCCCACTCACAGATACGCAGTATTTT
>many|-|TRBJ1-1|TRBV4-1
CASSQNMNTEAFF
TGCGCCAGCAGCCAGAACATGAACACTGAAGCTTTCTTT
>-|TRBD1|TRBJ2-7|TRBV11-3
CASSPRDREYEQYF
TGTGCCAGCAGCCCTAGGGACAGGGAATACGAGCAGTACTTC
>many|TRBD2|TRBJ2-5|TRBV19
CASSIPGDYQYF
TGTGCCAGTAGTATCCCCGGGGACTACCAGTACTTC
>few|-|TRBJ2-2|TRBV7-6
CASGHPRTVLANTGGLFF
TGTGCCAGCGGCCACCCTCGGACCGTTCTTGCGAACACCGGGGGGCTGTTTTTT
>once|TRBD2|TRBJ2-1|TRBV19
CASLSGTRNEQFF
TGTGCCAGTCTAAGCGGGACTCGGAATGAGCAGTTCTTC
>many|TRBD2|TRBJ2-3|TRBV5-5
CASSSTSRRLSDTQYF
TGTGCCAGCAGCTCGACTAGCCGGAGGTTATCGGATACGCAGTATTTT
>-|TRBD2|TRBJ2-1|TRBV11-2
CASSGRTSGRPNEQFF
TGTGCCAGCAGCGGCAGAACTAGCGGGAGGCCCAATGAGCAGTTCTTC
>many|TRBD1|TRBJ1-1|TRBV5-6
CASSLGAGGNMNTEAFF
TGTGCCAGCAGCTTGGGGGCAGGGGGAAATATGAACACTGAAGCTTTCTTT
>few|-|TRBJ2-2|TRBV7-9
CASSPPATGWAGELFF
TGTGCCAGCAGCCCCCCGGCTACGGGGTGGGCCGGGGAGCTGTTTTTT
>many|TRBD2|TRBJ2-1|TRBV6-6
CASSHALTSGTRGLEQFF
TGTGCCAGCAGTCACGCATTAACTAGCGGGACCAGGGGATTGGAGCAGTTCTTC
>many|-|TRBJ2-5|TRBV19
CASSINFFVGGGEETQYF
TGTGCCAGTAGTATTAACTTTTTTGTGGGAGGGGGTGAAGAGACCCAGTACTTC
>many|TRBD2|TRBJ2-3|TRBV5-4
CASSEGLARRQPYTDTQYF
TGTGCCAGCAGCGAAGGACTAGCAAGGAGGCAGCCATACACAGATACGCAGTATTTT
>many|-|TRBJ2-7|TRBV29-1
CSVVAHEQYF
TGCAGCGTTGTGGCCCACGAGCAGTACTTC